This paragraph covers one TCR beta chain sequence. These data originate in a study of blood T cell repertoires in COVID-19. The germline V gene encodes CDR1 LNHDA and CDR2 SQIVND (reference sequence). The CDR3 sequence is 14 residues long. Trimming stripped 7 bases from V and 6 bases from J, with 15 bases between. Assay used: immunoSEQ multiplex PCR; TCRdb lists only in-frame clones, some missing. Of about 220,000 clones listed, about four fifths were seen once; the top ten hold under 1.5%. This chain uses TRBV19 with TRBJ2-2, with D tentatively TRBD2 (5 bases). Sequencing was done on a sample of PBMCs or T cells enriched from blood (not recorded which). The TCR comes from a woman aged 35 to 49 with acute COVID-19. CDR3 nucleotide sequence: TGTGCCAGTATGAGGGAACGGCAGGCCGGGGAGCTGTTTTTT. This encodes CASMRERQAGELFF.